This entry features one TCR beta chain sequence. This clonotype was recorded many times. What antigen it recognizes has not been identified. Base-call qualities are not available, and no considerably larger clone is one nucleotide away. Libraries of naive CD8 T cells were generated from about 20,000 to 1,000,000 sorted cells, with 10%, 30% or 50% of the purified RNA used. Naive CD8 T cells were FACS-sorted as CD8+CD4-CCR7+CD45RA+ on a BD FACSAria II into RLT Plus buffer. Detection sensitivity was tested by spiking Jurkat RNA equal to roughly 9 TCR copies' worth into samples containing about 18,000-1,000,000 naive CD8 T cells. Enrichment of CD8 T cells was done with RosetteSep CD8+ T Cell Enrichment Cocktail plus Ficoll-Paque, and ACK red cell lysis came afterward. These data originate in a study of molecular identifiers for immune sequencing clone quantification (dated by TCRdb to the late 2010s). With regard to the full study: For a replicate experiment, RNA from roughly 21,000 or 96,000 naive CD8 T cells was divided into five aliquots, of which four were sequenced. This methods study benchmarked molecular-identifier clustering-based TCR repertoire sequencing (MIDCIRS) and TCR RNA copy counting, using CD8 T cells to do so. What the work shows at the level of the full study, not this receptor alone: Identical TCR molecules sharing a barcode could cause highly expanded clone sizes to be underestimated. Even against a background of about 960,000 naive CD8 T cells, spiked-in Jurkat TCR RNA amounting to a single cell's worth was reported to be detectable. The naive libraries included spiked-in Jurkat TCR RNA (roughly ten copies' worth), and this Jurkat TCR RNA is not part of the donor repertoire. Clones above 20 RNA copies held over 97% of molecules in CMV-specific effector cells but under 1% in naive cells. When barcode sub-clustering was not used, chimeric consensus sequences inflated TCR diversity, with chimeras reaching as high as 47%. Modeling estimated around 3 recovered TCR RNA copies per cell, compared with 8.5 to 10 by digital PCR, which implies roughly 30% capture efficiency.

Preparation of the library involved PCR. These reads were obtained on an Illumina HiSeq 4000. Bulk TCR libraries were prepared as previously described, using TCR primers listed in Table S5. The Qiagen AllPrep DNA/RNA kit was used to purify total RNA. Reads from multiple sequencing runs of the same library were pooled before analysis. Under the source paper's analysis protocol: Reads were retained only if an exact TCR constant sequence was present, and the retained reads were trimmed to 150 nt and grouped according to their 12-nt molecular barcodes. Reads within each barcode group were sub-clustered using a 15% Levenshtein threshold, and quality-weighted consensus sequences were constructed for each RNA molecule. Non-functional sequences were removed, as were lower-count sequences one edit away from another. On the basis of fitting two negative binomial distributions, barcode sub-clusters with fewer than 20% of the maximum read count were discarded. Using fastp at Q25 and MiXCR, TCRdb reprocessed the public reads and kept productive beta chains. Rows with one shared CDR3 protein collapse into an entry with the most common genes and DNA. Here the V and J calls rest on TCRdb's processing, not on the authors' analysis. For this sample the table gives approximately 35,000 distinct CDR3 sequences, of which 19% were detected only once. The ten most abundant clones make up approximately 1.2% of the sample.

The sequencing input was naive CD8+ T cells from blood, with Jurkat cell RNA spiked in. The sample's cell subset or site, from its label and the paper: FACS-sorted CD8+CD4-CCR7+CD45RA+ naive T cells. This clonotype was sampled from a human donor in good health. Some libraries in this study had Jurkat cell RNA spiked in.

Here the CDR3 is given as CASSLVPSGRLSEQFF. At the DNA level, the sequence is TGTGCCAGCAGCTTGGTTCCTAGCGGTCGGTTGAGTGAGCAGTTCTTC. The rearrangement joined TRBV5-5 to TRBJ2-1, with TRBD2 matching 7 junction bases. The germline V gene (reference sequence) supplies CDR1 SGHKS and CDR2 YYEKEE. Trimming takes 0 bases off V and 9 bases off J; junction bases not matched to a gene: 12. The CDR3 measures 16 amino acids from cysteine to phenylalanine. Only the CDR3 region is kept as DNA, spanning 48 bases read in frame from base 1.